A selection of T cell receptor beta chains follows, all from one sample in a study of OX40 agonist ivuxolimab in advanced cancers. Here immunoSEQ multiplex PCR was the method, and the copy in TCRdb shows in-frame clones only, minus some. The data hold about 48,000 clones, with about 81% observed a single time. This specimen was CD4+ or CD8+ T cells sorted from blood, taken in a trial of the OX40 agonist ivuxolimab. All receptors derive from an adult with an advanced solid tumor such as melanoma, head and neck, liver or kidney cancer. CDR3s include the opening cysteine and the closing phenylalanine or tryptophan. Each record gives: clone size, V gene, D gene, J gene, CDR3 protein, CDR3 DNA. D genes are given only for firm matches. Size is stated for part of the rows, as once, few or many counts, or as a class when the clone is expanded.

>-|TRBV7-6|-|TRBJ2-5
CASSLAAGGETQYF
TGTGCCAGCAGCTTAGCTGCAGGAGGGGAGACCCAGTACTTC
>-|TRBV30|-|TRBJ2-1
CAWSPSVIEQFF
TGTGCCTGGAGTCCCTCGGTGATTGAGCAGTTCTTC
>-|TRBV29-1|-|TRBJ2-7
CSVTLEYEQYF
TGCAGCGTTACTTTGGAGTACGAGCAGTACTTC
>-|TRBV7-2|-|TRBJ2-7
CASSSQGLAVYEQYF
TGTGCCAGCAGCTCCCAAGGGTTAGCGGTCTACGAGCAGTACTTC
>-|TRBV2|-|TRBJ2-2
CASSLLRTATGELFF
TGTGCCAGCAGTCTCCTCCGGACAGCCACCGGGGAGCTGTTTTTT
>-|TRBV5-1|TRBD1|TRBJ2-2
CASSRTGAGELFF
TGCGCCAGCAGCCGGACAGGGGCCGGGGAGCTGTTTTTT
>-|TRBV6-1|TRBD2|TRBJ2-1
CASSLSGGSYNEQFF
TGTGCCAGCAGCCTTAGCGGGGGCTCCTACAATGAGCAGTTCTTC
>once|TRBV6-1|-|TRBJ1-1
CASSGTTEAFF
TGTGCCAGCAGTGGTACAACTGAAGCTTTCTTT
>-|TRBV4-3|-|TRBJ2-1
CASSKLASYNEQFF
TGCGCCAGCAGTAAACTAGCTTCTTACAATGAGCAGTTCTTC
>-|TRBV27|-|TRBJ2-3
CASSLRFSPPDTQYF
TGTGCCAGCAGTTTAAGGTTTAGTCCCCCAGATACGCAGTATTTT
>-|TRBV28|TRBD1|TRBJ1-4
CASRARDRFSTNEKLFF
TGTGCCAGCAGGGCCCGGGACAGGTTTTCAACTAATGAAAAACTGTTTTTT
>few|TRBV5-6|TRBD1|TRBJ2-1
CASSLEPLGTGISYNEQFF
TGTGCCAGCAGCTTGGAACCTTTAGGGACAGGGATCTCCTACAATGAGCAGTTCTTC
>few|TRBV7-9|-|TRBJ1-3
CASSLMTYPDTIYF
TGTGCCAGCAGCTTAATGACCTATCCAGACACCATATATTTT
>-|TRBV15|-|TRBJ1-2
CATSNFSGRDYGYTF
TGTGCCACCAGCAACTTTAGCGGAAGGGACTATGGCTACACCTTC
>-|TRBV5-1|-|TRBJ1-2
CASSLDEGYGYTF
TGCGCCAGCAGCTTGGACGAGGGCTATGGCTACACCTTC
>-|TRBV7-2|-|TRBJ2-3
CASSVVADTQYF
TGTGCCAGCAGCGTGGTTGCAGATACGCAGTATTTT
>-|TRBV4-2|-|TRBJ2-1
CASSFDGGEGNEQFF
TGTGCCAGCTCGTTCGACGGGGGAGAGGGGAATGAGCAGTTCTTC
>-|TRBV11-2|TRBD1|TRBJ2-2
CASSPRGLPGELFF
TGTGCCAGCAGCCCCAGGGGGTTACCCGGGGAGCTGTTTTTT
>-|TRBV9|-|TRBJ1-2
CASRGPLTGYGYTF
TGTGCCAGCAGAGGACCACTCACGGGATATGGCTACACCTTC
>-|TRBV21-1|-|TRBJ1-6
CASSKAGCSPLHF
TGTGCCAGCAGCAAAGCGGGGTGTTCACCCCTCCACTTT
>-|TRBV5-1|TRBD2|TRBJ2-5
CASSQLAGGPKTQYF
TGCGCCAGCAGTCAACTAGCGGGAGGGCCAAAGACCCAGTACTTC
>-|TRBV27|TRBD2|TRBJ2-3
CASSLDGRRTDTQYF
TGTGCCAGCAGTTTGGACGGGAGGAGGACAGATACGCAGTATTTT
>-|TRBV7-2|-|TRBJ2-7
CASSLARTHSYEQYF
TGTGCCAGCAGCTTAGCGCGGACACATTCCTACGAGCAGTACTTC
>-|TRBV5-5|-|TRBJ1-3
CASSLAYNGNTIYF
TGTGCCAGCAGCTTGGCCTACAATGGAAACACCATATATTTT
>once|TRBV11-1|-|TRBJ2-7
CASSLRDYEQYF
TGTGCCAGCAGCTTAAGGGACTACGAGCAGTACTTC
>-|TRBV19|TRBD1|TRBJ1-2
CASSMSGGGNYGYTF
TGTGCCAGTAGTATGTCAGGGGGCGGAAACTATGGCTACACCTTC
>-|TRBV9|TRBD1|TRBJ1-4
CASSERQGGNEKLFF
TGTGCCAGCAGCGAGCGACAGGGAGGAAATGAAAAACTGTTTTTT
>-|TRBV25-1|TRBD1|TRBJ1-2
CASSLTGTGIGYTF
TGTGCCAGCAGTCTTACCGGGACAGGGATTGGCTACACCTTC
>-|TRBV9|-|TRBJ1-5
CASSSGAPGEPQHF
TGTGCCAGCAGCTCCGGGGCCCCCGGGGAGCCCCAGCATTTT
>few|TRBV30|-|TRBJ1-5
CAWSDGVNQPQHF
TGTGCCTGGAGTGACGGGGTCAATCAGCCCCAGCATTTT
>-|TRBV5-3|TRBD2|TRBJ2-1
CARSLGTSHNEQFF
TGTGCCAGAAGCTTGGGGACTAGCCACAATGAGCAGTTCTTC
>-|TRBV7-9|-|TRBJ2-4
CASSLAGLAKNIQYF
TGTGCCAGCAGCTTAGCAGGGCTCGCCAAAAACATTCAGTACTTC
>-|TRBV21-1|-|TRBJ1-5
CASNIPGGSNQPQHF
TGTGCCAGCAACATACCGGGTGGGAGCAATCAGCCCCAGCATTTT
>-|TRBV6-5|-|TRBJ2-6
CASSYWAGAPQNVLTF
TGTGCCAGCAGTTACTGGGCAGGGGCCCCCCAAAACGTCCTGACTTTC
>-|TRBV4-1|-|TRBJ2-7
CASSATGTRKSYEQYF
TGCGCCAGCAGCGCTACCGGGACGAGAAAGTCCTACGAGCAGTACTTC
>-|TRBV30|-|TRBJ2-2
CAWSQRGAGELFF
TGTGCCTGGAGTCAAAGGGGGGCCGGGGAGCTGTTTTTT
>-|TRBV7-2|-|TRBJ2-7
CASSLSGNYEQYF
TGTGCCAGCAGCTTATCAGGCAACTACGAGCAGTACTTC
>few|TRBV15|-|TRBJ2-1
CATSGKSSSYNEQFF
TGTGCCACCAGCGGGAAGTCTAGCTCCTACAATGAGCAGTTCTTC
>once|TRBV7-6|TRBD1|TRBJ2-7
CASSLVGTGSEQYF
TGTGCCAGCAGCTTAGTAGGGACAGGGAGCGAGCAGTACTTC
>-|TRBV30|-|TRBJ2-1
CAWRGVVDYNEQFF
TGTGCCTGGAGAGGCGTGGTCGACTACAATGAGCAGTTCTTC